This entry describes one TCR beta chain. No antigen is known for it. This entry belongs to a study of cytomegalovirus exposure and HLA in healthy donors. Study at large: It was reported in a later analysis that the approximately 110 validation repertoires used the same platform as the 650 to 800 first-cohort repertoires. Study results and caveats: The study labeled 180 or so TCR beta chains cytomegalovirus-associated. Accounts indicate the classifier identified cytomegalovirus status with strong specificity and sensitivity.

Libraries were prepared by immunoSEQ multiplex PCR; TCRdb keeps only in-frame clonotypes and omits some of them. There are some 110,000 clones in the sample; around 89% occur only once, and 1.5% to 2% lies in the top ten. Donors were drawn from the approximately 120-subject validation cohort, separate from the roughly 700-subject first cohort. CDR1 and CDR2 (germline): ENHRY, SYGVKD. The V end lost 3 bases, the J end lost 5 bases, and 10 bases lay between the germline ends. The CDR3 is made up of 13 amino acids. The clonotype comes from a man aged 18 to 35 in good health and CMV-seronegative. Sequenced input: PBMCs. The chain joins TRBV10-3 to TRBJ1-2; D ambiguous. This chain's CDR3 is CAISDGDSYGYTF. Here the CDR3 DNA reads TGTGCCATCAGTGACGGAGACTCTTATGGCTACACCTTC.